This T cell receptor (beta chain) was sequenced for a study of CD8+CD57+ T cells in acquired aplastic anemia. The overall study: An average of roughly 2.9 ug of DNA was obtained from sorted CD4+ and CD8+ cells. Average CD4+ read depth in healthy donors was around 9.9 million reads.

TCR beta VDJ combinations and CDR3 sequences were profiled from genomic DNA. TCRdb analysed the reads with MiXCR anew, one entry per CDR3 protein. Of roughly 38,000 distinct CDR3 sequences detected, around 80% appear once; the ten largest clones hold roughly 23%. Study results and caveats: Controls and patients did not differ significantly in CD8+ Simpson's diversity. Patients shared some 30 CD8+ CDR3 sequences with controls.

Between the trimmed V and J ends, which lost 7 bases and 4 bases, there was a span of 15 bases. Germline V gene lookup returns CDR1 KGHDR and CDR2 SFDVKD. This CDR3 is 14 amino acids long. Concerning this clonotype itself: Antigen: not known.

The receptor was derived from a human donor in good health, serving as a control. This chain links TRBV24-1 with TRBJ2-5; D might be TRBD1 or TRBD2, each matching 5 bases. The sequencing input was sorted CD4+, CD8+, or CD8+CD57+ T cells (not recorded which) from PBMCs. CDR3 amino acids: CATRTGTDLETQYF. The DNA of the CDR3 is TGTGCCACCAGGACCGGGACCGACCTAGAGACCCAGTACTTC.